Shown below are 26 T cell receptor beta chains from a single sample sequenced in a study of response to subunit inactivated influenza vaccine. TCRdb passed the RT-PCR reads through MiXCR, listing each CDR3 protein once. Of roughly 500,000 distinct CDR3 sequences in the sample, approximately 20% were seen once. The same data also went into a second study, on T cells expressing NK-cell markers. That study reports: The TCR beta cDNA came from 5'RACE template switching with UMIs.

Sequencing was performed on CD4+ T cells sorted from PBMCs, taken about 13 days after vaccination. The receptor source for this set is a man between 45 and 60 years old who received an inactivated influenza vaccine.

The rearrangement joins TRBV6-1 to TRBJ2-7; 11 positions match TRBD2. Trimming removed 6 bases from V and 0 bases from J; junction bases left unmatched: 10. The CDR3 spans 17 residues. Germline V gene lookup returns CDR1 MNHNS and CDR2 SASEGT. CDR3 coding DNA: TGTGCCAGCAGCACTCTAGCGGGGGGCTCGAGCTCCTACGAGCAGTACTTC. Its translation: CASSTLAGGSSSYEQYF.

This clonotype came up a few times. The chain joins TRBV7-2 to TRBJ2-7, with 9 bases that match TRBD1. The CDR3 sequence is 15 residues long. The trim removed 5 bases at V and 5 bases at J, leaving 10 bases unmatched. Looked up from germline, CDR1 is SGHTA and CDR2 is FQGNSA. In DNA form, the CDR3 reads TGTGCCAGCAGCATAACAGGGGGCTCCTTCGACGAGCAGTACTTC. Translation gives CASSITGGSFDEQYF.

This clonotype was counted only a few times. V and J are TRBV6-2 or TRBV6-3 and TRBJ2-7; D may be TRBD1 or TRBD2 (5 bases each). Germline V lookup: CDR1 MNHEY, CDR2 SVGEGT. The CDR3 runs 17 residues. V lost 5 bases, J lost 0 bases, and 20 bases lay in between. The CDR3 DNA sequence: TGTGCCAGCAGTACCCGGGACGTCCTACCGAGCTCCTACGAGCAGTACTTC. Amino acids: CASSTRDVLPSSYEQYF.

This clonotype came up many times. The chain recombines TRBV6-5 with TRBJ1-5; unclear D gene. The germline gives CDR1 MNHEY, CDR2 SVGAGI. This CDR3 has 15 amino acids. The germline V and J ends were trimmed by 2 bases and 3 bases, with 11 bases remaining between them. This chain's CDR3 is CASSYGWSNNQPQHF. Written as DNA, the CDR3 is TGTGCCAGCAGTTACGGGTGGTCCAACAATCAGCCCCAGCATTTT.

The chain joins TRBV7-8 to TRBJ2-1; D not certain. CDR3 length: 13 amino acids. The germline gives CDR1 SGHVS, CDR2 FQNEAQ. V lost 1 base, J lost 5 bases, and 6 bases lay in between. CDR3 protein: CASSLGHNNEQFF. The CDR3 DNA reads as TGTGCCAGCAGCTTAGGCCATAACAATGAGCAGTTCTTC.

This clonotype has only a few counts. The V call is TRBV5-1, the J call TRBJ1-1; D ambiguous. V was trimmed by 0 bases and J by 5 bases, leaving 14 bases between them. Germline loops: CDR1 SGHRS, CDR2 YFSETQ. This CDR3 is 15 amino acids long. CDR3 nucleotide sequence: TGCGCCAGCAGCTTGGCATTCGGAGTAGGAACTGAAGCTTTCTTT. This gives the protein CASSLAFGVGTEAFF.

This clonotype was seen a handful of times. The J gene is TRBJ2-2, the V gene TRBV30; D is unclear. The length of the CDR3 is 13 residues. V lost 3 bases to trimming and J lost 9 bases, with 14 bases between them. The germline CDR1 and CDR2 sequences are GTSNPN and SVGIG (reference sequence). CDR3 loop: CAWSNLWFRELFF. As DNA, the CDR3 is TGTGCCTGGAGCAACCTCTGGTTCCGGGAGCTGTTTTTT.

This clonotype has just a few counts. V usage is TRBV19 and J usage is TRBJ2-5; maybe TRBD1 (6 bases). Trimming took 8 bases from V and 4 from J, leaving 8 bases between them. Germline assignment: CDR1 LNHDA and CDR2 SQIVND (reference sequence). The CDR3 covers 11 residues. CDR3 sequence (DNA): TGTGCCAGTGGGGGCAGAGAGACCCAGTACTTC. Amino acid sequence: CASGGRETQYF.

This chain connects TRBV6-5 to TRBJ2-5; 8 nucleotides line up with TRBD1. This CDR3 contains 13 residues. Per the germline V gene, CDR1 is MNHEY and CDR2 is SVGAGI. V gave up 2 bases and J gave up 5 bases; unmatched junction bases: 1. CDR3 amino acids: CASSYRDRETQYF. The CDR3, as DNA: TGTGCCAGCAGTTACAGGGACAGGGAGACCCAGTACTTC.

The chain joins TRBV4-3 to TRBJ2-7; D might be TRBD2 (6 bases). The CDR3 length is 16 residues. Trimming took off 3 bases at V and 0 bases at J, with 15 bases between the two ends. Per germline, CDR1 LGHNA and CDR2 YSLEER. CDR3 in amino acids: CASSHFRDWGSYEQYF. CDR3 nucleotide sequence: TGCGCCAGCAGCCATTTTCGGGACTGGGGCTCCTACGAGCAGTACTTC.

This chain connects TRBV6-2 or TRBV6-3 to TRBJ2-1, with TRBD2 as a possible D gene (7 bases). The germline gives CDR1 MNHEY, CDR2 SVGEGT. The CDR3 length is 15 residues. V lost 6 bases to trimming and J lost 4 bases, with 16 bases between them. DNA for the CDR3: TGTGCCAGCAGGCCCCGCGGGGGCGGGTACAATGAGCAGTTCTTC. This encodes CASRPRGGGYNEQFF.

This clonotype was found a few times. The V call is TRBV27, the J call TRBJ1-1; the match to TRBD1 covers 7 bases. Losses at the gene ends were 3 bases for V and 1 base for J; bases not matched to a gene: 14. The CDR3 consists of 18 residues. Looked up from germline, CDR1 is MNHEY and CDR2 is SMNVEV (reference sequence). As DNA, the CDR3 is TGTGCCAGCAGTTTTCAAAGGGGGCCCACTATAGGGAACACTGAAGCTTTCTTT. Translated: CASSFQRGPTIGNTEAFF.

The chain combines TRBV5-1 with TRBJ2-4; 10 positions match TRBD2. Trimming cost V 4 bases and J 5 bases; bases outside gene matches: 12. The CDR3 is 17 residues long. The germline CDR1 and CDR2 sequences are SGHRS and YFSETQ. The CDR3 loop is CASSQALAGYRENIQYF. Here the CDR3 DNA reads TGCGCCAGCAGCCAGGCACTAGCGGGATATAGAGAAAACATTCAGTACTTC.

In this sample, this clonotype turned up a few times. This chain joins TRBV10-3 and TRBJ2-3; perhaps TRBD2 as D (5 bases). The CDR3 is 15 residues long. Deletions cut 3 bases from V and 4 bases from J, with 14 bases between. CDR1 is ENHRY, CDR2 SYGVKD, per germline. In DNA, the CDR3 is TGTGCCATCAGTGACATCAGGACTGGATCAGATACGCAGTATTTT. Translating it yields CAISDIRTGSDTQYF.

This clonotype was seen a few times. CDR3: CASSSAGGPYEQYF. CDR3 DNA sequence: TGTGCCAGCAGTTCCGCGGGGGGACCCTACGAGCAGTACTTC. This chain links TRBV6-5 with TRBJ2-7, with TRBD2 identical over 8 bases. This CDR3 comprises 14 residues. V lost 4 bases to trimming and J lost 2 bases; unmatched junction nucleotides: 4. Per the germline V gene, CDR1 is MNHEY and CDR2 is SVGAGI.

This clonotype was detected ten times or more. In nucleotides, the CDR3 is TGTGCCAGCAGCTTAGCTTCTCGCGGGGGCTACAATGAGCAGTTCTTC. Its translation is CASSLASRGGYNEQFF. The genes are TRBV7-8 and TRBJ2-1; 7 bases align to TRBD2. Germline-derived CDR1 and CDR2 are SGHVS and FQNEAQ. Trimming cost V 0 bases and J 3 bases; bases outside gene matches: 5. This CDR3 region has 16 residues.

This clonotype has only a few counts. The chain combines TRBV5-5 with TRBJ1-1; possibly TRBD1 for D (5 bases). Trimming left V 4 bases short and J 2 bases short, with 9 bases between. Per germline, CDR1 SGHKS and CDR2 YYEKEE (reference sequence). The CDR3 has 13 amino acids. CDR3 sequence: CASSGTINTEAFF. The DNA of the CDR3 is TGTGCCAGCAGCGGGACCATAAACACTGAAGCTTTCTTT. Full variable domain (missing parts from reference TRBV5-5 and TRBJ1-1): DAGVTQSPTHLIKTRGQQVTLRCSPISGHKSVSWYQQVLGQGPQFIFQYYEKEERGRGNFPDRFSARQFPNYSSELNVNALLLGDSALYLCASSGTINTEAFFGQGTRLTVV.

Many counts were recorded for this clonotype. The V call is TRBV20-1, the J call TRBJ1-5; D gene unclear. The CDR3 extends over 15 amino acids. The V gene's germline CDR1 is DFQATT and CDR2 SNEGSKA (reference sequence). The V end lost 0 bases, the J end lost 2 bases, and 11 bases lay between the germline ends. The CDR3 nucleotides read TGCAGTGCTAGAGATCCCACCGGGGGCAATCAGCCCCAGCATTTT. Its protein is CSARDPTGGNQPQHF.

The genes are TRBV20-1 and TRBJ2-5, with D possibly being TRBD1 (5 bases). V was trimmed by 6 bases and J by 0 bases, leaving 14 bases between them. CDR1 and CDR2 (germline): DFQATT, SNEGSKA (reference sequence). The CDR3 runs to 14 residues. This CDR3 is CSAALTVYQETQYF. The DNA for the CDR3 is TGCAGTGCGGCACTGACAGTTTACCAAGAGACCCAGTACTTC.

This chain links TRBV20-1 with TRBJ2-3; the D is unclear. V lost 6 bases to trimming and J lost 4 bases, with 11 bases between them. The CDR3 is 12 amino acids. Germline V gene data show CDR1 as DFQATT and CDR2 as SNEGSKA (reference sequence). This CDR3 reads CSAKDGPDTQYF. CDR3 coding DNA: TGCAGTGCCAAGGACGGGCCAGATACGCAGTATTTT.

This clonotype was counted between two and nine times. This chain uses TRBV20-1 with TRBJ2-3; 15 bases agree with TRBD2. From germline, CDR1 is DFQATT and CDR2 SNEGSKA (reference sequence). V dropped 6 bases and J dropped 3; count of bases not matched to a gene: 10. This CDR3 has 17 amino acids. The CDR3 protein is CSALGLAGGPGTDTQYF. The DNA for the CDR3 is TGCAGTGCCCTCGGACTAGCGGGGGGGCCGGGGACAGATACGCAGTATTTT.

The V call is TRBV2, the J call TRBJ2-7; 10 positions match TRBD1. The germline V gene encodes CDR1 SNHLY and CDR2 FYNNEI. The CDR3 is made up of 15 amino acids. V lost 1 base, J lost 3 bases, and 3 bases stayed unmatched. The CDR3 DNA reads TGTGCCAGCAGTGAAGGGGACAGGGGACGCTACGAGCAGTACTTC. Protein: CASSEGDRGRYEQYF. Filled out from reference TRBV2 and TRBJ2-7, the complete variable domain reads EPEVTQTPSHQVTQMGQEVILRCVPISNHLYFYWYRQILGQKVEFLVSFYNNEISEKSEIFDDQFSVERPDGSNFTLKIRSTKLEDSAMYFCASSEGDRGRYEQYFGPGTRLTVT.

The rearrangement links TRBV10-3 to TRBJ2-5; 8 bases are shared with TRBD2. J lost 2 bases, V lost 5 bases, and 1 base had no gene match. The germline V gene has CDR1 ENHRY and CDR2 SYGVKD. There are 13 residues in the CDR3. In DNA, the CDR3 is TGTGCCATCAGTAGCGGGGGACAAGAGACCCAGTACTTC. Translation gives CAISSGGQETQYF.

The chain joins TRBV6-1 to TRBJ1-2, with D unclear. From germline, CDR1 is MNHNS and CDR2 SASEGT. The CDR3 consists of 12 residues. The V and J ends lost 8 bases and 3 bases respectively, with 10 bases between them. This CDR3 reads CASGQRDYGYTF. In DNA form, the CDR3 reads TGTGCCAGCGGCCAAAGGGACTATGGCTACACCTTC.

The CDR3 nucleotides are TGTGCCAGCAGCTCAACTCAGGGGGGCTACAATGAGCAGTTCTTC. This sequence encodes CASSSTQGGYNEQFF. The gene calls are TRBV5-6 and TRBJ2-1, with D possibly matching TRBD1 (7 bases). V dropped 3 bases and J dropped 3 bases, with 13 bases sitting between them. Per the germline V gene, CDR1 is SGHDT and CDR2 is YYEEEE. CDR3 length equals 15 residues.

Here the CDR3 reads CASGRVETQYF. The CDR3 bases are TGTGCCAGCGGGAGGGTGGAGACCCAGTACTTC. This rearrangement joins TRBV27 to TRBJ2-5; 7 bases match TRBD2. The CDR3 extends over 11 amino acids. Germline CDR1 MNHEY, CDR2 SMNVEV (reference sequence). With 8 bases clipped from V and 5 bases from J, the junction kept 2 bases outside the gene matches.